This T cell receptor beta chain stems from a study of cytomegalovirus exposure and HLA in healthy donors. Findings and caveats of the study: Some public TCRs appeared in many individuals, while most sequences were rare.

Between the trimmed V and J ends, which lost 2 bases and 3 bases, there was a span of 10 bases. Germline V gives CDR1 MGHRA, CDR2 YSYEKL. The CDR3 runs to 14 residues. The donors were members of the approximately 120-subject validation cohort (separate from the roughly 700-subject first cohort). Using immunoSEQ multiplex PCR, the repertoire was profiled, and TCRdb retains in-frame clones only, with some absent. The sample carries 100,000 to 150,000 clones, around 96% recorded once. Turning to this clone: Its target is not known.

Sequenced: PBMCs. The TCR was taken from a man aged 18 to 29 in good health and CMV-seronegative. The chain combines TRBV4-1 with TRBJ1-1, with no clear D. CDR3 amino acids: CASSQPGVDTEAFF. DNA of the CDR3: TGCGCCAGCAGCCAACCGGGTGTGGACACTGAAGCTTTCTTT.